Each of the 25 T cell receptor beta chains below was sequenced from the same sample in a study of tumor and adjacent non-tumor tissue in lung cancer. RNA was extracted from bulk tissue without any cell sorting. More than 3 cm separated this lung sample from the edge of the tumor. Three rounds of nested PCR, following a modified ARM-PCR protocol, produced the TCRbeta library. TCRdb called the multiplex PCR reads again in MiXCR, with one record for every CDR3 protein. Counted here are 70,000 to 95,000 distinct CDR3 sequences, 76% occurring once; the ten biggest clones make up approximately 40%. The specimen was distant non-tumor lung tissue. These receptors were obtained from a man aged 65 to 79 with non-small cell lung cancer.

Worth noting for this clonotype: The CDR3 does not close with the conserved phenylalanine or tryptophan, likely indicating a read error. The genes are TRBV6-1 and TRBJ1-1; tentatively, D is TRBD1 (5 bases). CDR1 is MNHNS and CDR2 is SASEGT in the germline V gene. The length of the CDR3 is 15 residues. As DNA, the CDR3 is TGTACCAGCAGTGAGAGGAGCAGGGTTAACACTGAAGCTTTCGTT. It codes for CTSSERSRVNTEAFV.

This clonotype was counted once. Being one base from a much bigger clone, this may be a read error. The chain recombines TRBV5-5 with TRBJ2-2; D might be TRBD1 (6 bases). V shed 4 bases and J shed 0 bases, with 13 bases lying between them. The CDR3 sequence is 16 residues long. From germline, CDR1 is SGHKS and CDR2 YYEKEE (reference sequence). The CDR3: CASSIGTGPNTGELFF. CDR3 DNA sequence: TGTGCCAGCAGCATCGGAACAGGGCCGAACACCGGGGAGCTGTTTTTT.

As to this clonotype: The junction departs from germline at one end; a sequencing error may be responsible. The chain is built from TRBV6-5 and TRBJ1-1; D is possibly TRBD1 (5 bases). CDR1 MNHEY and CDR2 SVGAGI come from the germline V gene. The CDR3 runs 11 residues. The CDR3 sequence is CASSYSGETLF. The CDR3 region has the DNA TGTGCCAGTAGTTACTCGGGGGAAACTCTCTTT.

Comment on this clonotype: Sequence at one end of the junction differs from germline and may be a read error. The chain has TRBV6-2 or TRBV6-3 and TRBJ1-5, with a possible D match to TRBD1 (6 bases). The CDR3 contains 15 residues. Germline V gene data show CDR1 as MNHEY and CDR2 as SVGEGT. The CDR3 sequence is CANSQNLGGDQPQHF. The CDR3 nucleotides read TGTGCCAACAGTCAGAACCTCGGGGGCGATCAGCCCCAGCATTTT.

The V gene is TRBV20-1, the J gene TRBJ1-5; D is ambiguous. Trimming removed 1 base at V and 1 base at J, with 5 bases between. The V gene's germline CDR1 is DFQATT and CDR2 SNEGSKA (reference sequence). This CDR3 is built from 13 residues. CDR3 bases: TGCAGTGCTAGAGGGGGAAGCAATCAGCCCCAGCATTTT. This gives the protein CSARGGSNQPQHF.

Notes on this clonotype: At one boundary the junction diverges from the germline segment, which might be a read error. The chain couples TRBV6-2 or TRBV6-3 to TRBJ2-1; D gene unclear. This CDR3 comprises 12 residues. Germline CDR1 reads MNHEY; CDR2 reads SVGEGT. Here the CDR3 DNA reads TGTGCAAGCAGTTTCGTCGTTGGCGAGCAGTTCTTC. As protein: CASSFVVGEQFF.

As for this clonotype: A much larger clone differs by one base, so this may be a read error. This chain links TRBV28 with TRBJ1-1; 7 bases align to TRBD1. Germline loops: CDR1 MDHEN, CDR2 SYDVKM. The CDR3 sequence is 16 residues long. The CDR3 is CARSLSSLGRGAEAFF. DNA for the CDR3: TGTGCCAGGAGTTTATCATCGTTGGGCAGGGGGGCTGAAGCTTTCTTT. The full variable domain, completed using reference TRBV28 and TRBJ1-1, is DVKVTQSSRYLVKRTGEKVFLECVQDMDHENMFWYRQDPGLGLRLIYFSYDVKMKEKGDIPEGYSVSREKKERFSLILESASTNQTSMYLCARSLSSLGRGAEAFFGQGTRLTVV.

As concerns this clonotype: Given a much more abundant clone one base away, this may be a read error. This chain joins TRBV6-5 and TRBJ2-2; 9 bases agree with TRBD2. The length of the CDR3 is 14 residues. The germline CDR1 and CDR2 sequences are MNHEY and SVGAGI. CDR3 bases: TGTGTCAGCAGCGGGGGGAGGACCCACGGGGAGCTGTTTTTT. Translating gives CVSSGGRTHGELFF.

CDR3 coding DNA: TGTGCCAGCATAACCGGTGGCAATGAGACCCAGTACTTC. Translating it yields CASITGGNETQYF. V gene TRBV6-2 or TRBV6-3 combines with J gene TRBJ2-5; D not certain. The CDR3 has 13 amino acids. The V gene's germline CDR1 is MNHEY and CDR2 SVGEGT. Trimming removed 7 bases at V and 5 bases at J, with 14 bases between.

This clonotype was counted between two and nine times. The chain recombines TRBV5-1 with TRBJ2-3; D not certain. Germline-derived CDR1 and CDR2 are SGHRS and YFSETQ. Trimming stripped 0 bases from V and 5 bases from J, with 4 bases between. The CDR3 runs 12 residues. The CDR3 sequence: CASSLGVDTQYF. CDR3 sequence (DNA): TGCGCCAGCAGCTTGGGAGTAGATACGCAGTATTTT.

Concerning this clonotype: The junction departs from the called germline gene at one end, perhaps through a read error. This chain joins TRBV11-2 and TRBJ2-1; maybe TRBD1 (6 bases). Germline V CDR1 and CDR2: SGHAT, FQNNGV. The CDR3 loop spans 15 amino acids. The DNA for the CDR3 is TGTGCCAGCAGTGTACAGGGACAACCATACAATGAGCGGTTCTTC. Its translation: CASSVQGQPYNERFF.

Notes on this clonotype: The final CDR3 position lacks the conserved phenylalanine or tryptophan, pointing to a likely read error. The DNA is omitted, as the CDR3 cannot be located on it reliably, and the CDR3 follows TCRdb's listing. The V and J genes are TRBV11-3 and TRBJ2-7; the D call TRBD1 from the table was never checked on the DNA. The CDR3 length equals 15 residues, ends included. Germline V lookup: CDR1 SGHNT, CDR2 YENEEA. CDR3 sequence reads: CASSLRGQGPYEQYL.

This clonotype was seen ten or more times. CDR3 sequence reads: CASSHSSSYEQYF. CDR3 nucleotide sequence: TGTGCCAGCAGTCACAGTAGCTCCTACGAGCAGTACTTC. The chain joins TRBV25-1 to TRBJ2-7; no definite D call. This CDR3 spans 13 amino acids. Trimming cost V 5 bases and J 0 bases, with 8 bases left between them. CDR1 is MGHDK, CDR2 SYGVNS, per germline.

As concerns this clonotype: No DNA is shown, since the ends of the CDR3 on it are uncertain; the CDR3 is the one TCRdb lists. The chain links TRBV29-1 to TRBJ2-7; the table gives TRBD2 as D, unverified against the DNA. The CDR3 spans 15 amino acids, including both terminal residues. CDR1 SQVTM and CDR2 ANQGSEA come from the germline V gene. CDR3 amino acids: CSVGPGSGISRGQYF.

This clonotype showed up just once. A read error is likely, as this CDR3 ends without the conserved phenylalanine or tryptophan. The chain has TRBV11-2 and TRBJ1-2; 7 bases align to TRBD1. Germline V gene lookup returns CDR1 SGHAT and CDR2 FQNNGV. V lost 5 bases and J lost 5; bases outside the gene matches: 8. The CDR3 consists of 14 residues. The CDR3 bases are TGTGCCAGCAGCGTTCAGGGGGGAGGTTATGGCTACACCATC. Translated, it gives CASSVQGGGYGYTI.

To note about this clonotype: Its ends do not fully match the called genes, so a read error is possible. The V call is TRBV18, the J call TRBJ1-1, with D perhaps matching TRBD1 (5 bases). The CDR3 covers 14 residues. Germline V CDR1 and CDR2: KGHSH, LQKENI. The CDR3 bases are TGTGCCACCTCACCACTCCCAGGGAAGACTGAAGCTTTCTTT. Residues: CATSPLPGKTEAFF. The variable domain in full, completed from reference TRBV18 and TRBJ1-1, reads NAGVMQNPRHLVRRRGQEARLRCSPMKGHSHVYWYRQLPEEGLKFMVYLQKENIIDESGMPKERFSAEFPKEGPSILRIQQVVRGDSAAYFCATSPLPGKTEAFFGQGTRLTVV.

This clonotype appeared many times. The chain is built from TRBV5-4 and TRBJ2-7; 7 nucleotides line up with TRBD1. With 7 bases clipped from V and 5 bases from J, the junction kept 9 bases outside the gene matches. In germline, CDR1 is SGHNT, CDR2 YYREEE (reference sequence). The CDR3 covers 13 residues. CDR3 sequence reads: CASERQGGDEQYF. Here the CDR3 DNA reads TGTGCCAGCGAACGACAGGGCGGCGACGAGCAGTACTTC.

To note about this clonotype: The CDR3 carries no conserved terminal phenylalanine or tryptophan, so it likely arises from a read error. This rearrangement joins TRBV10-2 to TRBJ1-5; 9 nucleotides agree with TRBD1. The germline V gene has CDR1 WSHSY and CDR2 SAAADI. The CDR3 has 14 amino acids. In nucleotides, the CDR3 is TGCGCTAGCAGCTGGGACAGGGAGAACCAGCCCCAGCATTCT. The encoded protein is CASSWDRENQPQHS.

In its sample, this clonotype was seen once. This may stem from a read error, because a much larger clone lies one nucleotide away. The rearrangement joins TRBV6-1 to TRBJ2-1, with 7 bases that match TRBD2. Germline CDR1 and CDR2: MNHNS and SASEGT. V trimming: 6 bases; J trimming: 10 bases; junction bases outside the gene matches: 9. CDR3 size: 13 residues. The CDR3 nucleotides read TGTGCCAGCAGATCGTGGGGGGGGAACGAGCAGTTCTTC. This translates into CASRSWGGNEQFF.

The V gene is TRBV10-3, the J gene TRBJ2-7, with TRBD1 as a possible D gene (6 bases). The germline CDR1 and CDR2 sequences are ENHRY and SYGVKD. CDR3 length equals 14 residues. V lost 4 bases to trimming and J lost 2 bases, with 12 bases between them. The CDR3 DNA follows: TGTGCCATCAGTGTTACAGGGAACCCCTACGAGCAGTACTTC. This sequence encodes CAISVTGNPYEQYF.

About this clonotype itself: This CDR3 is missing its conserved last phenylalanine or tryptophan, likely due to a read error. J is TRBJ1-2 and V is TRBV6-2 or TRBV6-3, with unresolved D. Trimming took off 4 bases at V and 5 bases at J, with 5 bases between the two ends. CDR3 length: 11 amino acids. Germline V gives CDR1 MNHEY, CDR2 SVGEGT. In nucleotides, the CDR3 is TGTGCCAGCAGTTTCTCATATGGCTACACCTTA. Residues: CASSFSYGYTL.

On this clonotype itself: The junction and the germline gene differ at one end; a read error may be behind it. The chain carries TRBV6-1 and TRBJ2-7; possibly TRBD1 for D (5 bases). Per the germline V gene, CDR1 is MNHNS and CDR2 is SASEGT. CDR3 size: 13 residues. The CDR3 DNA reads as TGTCCCAGCAGCTTTGGACAAAGCTACGAGCAGTACTTC. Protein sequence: CPSSFGQSYEQYF.

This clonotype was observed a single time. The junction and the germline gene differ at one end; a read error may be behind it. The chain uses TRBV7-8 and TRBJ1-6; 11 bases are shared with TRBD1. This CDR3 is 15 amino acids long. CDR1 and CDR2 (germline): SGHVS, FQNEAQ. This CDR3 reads CASSLSGTGGSPFHF. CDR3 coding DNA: TGTGCCAGCAGCTTATCTGGGACAGGGGGTTCACCCTTCCACTTT.

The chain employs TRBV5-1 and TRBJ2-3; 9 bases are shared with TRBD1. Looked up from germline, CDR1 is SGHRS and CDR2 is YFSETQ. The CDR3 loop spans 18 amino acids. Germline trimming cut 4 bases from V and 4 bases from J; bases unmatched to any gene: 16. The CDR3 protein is CASSRATGGSVGSDTQYF. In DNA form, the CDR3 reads TGCGCCAGCAGCAGGGCGACAGGGGGATCAGTTGGTTCAGATACGCAGTATTTT. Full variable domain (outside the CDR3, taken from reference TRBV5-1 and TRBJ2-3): KAGVTQTPRYLIKTRGQQVTLSCSPISGHRSVSWYQQTPGQGLQFLFEYFSETQRNKGNFPGRFSGRQFSNSRSEMNVSTLELGDSALYLCASSRATGGSVGSDTQYFGPGTRLTVL.

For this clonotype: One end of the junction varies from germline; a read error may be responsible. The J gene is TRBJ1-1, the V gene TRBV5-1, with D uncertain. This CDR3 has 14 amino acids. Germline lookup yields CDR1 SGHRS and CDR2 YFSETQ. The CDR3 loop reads CASCLAGGGTVAFF. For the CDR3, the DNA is TGCGCCAGCTGCTTGGCCGGAGGCGGCACTGTAGCTTTCTTT.